These 8 T cell receptor beta chains originate from one sample sequenced in a study of blood T cell repertoires in COVID-19. Data came from immunoSEQ multiplex PCR; TCRdb stores just in-frame clones and leaves some out. Of around 330,000 clones in the sample, less than 85% were seen once. The source material was PBMCs or T cells enriched from blood (not recorded which). These receptors all come from a woman in her twenties or thirties who had been exposed to COVID-19.

J is TRBJ2-5 and V is TRBV5-1; D is uncertain. The ends were cut back, 0 bases at V and 4 bases at J, with 7 bases in the middle. This CDR3 is built from 13 residues. Germline V CDR1 and CDR2: SGHRS, YFSETQ. CDR3 DNA sequence: TGCGCCAGCAGCTTGGGTCTCGGAGAGACCCAGTACTTC. Residues: CASSLGLGETQYF.

The V and J genes are TRBV7-5 and TRBJ1-2; the table's D call of TRBD1 was not tested on the DNA. TRBV7-5 is assigned pseudogene status. The CDR3 is made up of 12 amino acids. Here the CDR3 DNA reads TGTGCCAGAAGCCTCCTTTCGGACAGTATCACCTTC. Amino acid sequence: CARSLLSDSITF.

The rearrangement uses TRBV30 and TRBJ2-3; unclear D gene. CDR1 GTSNPN and CDR2 SVGIG come from the germline V gene (reference sequence). The CDR3 is 15 residues long. V lost 2 bases, J lost 3 bases, and 15 bases lay in between. In DNA, the CDR3 is TGTGCCTGGAGTTGGGCCGGTAAATTAACAGATACGCAGTATTTT. As protein: CAWSWAGKLTDTQYF.

The V and J genes are TRBV30 and TRBJ2-5; 8 nucleotides align to TRBD2. Germline values: CDR1 GTSNPN, CDR2 SVGIG (reference sequence). The CDR3 is 16 residues long. Trimming cost V 1 base and J 5 bases; bases outside gene matches: 12. CDR3 DNA sequence: TGTGCCTGGAGTGCCTTAGCGGGGAGTATAGCGGAGACCCAGTACTTC. Translated, it gives CAWSALAGSIAETQYF.

The CDR3 loop is CASSLGVDRGRSPLHF. The CDR3 nucleotides read TGTGCCAGCAGCTTAGGTGTAGACAGGGGGCGGTCACCCCTCCACTTT. The rearrangement uses TRBV7-8 and TRBJ1-6; 10 bases are a match to TRBD1. V trimming: 1 base; J trimming: 10 bases; junction bases outside the gene matches: 7. The CDR3 length is 16 residues. CDR1 and CDR2 from the germline V gene are SGHVS and FQNEAQ.

V usage is TRBV23-1 and J usage is TRBJ2-3; 7 bases match TRBD1. TRBV23-1 belongs to the ORF category, with a function that is uncertain. The ends lost 4 bases at V and 15 bases at J; junction bases unmatched: 10. The CDR3 runs 12 residues. CDR3 loop: CASSPDREPYYF. CDR3 nucleotide sequence: TGCGCCAGCAGTCCCGACAGGGAGCCCTATTATTTT.

The chain has TRBV12-3 or TRBV12-4 and TRBJ2-2, with D unresolved. The V gene lost 3 bases and the J gene lost 6 bases, with 8 bases spanning the gap. There are 13 residues in the CDR3. The CDR3 loop is CASSFPFPGELFF. CDR3 bases: TGTGCCAGCAGTTTCCCCTTCCCCGGGGAGCTGTTTTTT.

The gene calls are TRBV4-2 and TRBJ1-1; TRBD1 might be the D (5 bases). Trimming removed 4 bases from V and 1 base from J, with 10 bases in between. CDR1 and CDR2 from the germline V gene are LGHNA and YNFKEQ. The CDR3 covers 14 residues. For the CDR3, the DNA is TGTGCCAGCAGCCGAGGAGACAGGAACACTGAAGCTTTCTTT. Translating it yields CASSRGDRNTEAFF.